The 24 T cell receptor beta chains given below trace back to one sample, sequenced in a study of blood T cell repertoires in COVID-19. Only in-frame clones appear in the TCRdb table, and some are missing; sequencing was by immunoSEQ multiplex PCR. Of some 42,000 clones detected, over 75% appear once; the ten largest clones hold roughly 9.5%. The specimen was peripheral blood. These receptors came from a man aged 30-40 years with active or convalescent COVID-19.

The V gene is TRBV18, the J gene TRBJ2-4; 8 positions match TRBD1. J lost 0 bases, V lost 0 bases, and 13 bases had no gene match. Germline-derived CDR1 and CDR2 are KGHSH and LQKENI. There are 20 residues in the CDR3. The CDR3 protein is CASSPPLGQGAFEAKNIQYF. The DNA of the CDR3 is TGTGCCAGCTCACCACCCCTTGGGCAGGGGGCTTTTGAAGCCAAAAACATTCAGTACTTC.

This clone came up a few times. The chain links TRBV10-3 to TRBJ2-7; 14 nucleotides align to TRBD2. J gave up 2 bases and V 3 bases, and 3 bases lay outside the gene matches. Germline CDR1 reads ENHRY; CDR2 reads SYGVKD. This CDR3 spans 16 amino acids. Here the CDR3 DNA reads TGTGCCATCAGTGACCCGACTAGCGGGAGGGCCTACGAGCAGTACGTC. Residues: CAISDPTSGRAYEQYV.

V is TRBV11-2 and J is TRBJ2-1; no reliable D call. Per the germline V gene, CDR1 is SGHAT and CDR2 is FQNNGV. V lost 0 bases to trimming and J lost 4 bases, with 10 bases between them. The CDR3 loop spans 15 amino acids. The CDR3 nucleotides are TGTGCCAGCAGCTTAGACCTGTCGGTTTACAATGAGCAGTTCTTC. It translates to CASSLDLSVYNEQFF.

This clone came up once. The rearrangement links TRBV3-1 (or the pseudogene TRBV3-2) to TRBJ1-1, with unresolved D. CDR3 size: 13 residues. V was shortened by 5 bases and J by 5 bases, with 12 bases between the two germline ends. Germline V gene data show CDR1 as LGHDT and CDR2 as YNNKEL (reference sequence). The CDR3 here is CASSIRSVTEAFF. As DNA, the CDR3 is TGTGCCAGCAGCATCCGGTCGGTAACTGAAGCTTTCTTT.

V is TRBV5-1 and J is TRBJ2-7; no firm D call. V lost 4 bases, J lost 6 bases, and 11 bases lay in between. The CDR3 is made up of 12 amino acids. Per the germline V gene, CDR1 is SGHRS and CDR2 is YFSETQ. CDR3 DNA: TGCGCCAGCAGCCTTTTTTGTTCCGAGCAGTACGTC. It encodes CASSLFCSEQYV.

CDR3 sequence: CASSLRLRFRGKGEQFF. The CDR3 nucleotides are TGTGCCAGCAGCTTGCGTTTGCGGTTTAGGGGGAAGGGTGAGCAGTTCTTC. V gene TRBV13 combines with J gene TRBJ2-1, with D perhaps matching TRBD1 (6 bases). Trimming pared 3 bases from V and 9 bases from J, leaving 24 bases between. Germline CDR1 reads PRHDT; CDR2 reads FYEKMQ (reference sequence). The CDR3 has 17 residues.

The genes are TRBV18 and TRBJ1-2; D gene ambiguous. There are 17 residues in the CDR3. Germline V gene lookup returns CDR1 KGHSH and CDR2 LQKENI. V was trimmed by 0 bases and J by 6 bases, leaving 20 bases between them. CDR3 amino acids: CASSPPGFEGVGNGYTF. CDR3 coding DNA: TGTGCCAGCTCACCACCGGGATTCGAGGGAGTAGGGAATGGCTACACCTTC. The whole variable domain, remainder taken from reference TRBV18 and TRBJ1-2, is NAGVMQNPRHLVRRRGQEARLRCSPMKGHSHVYWYRQLPEEGLKFMVYLQKENIIDESGMPKERFSAEFPKEGPSILRIQQVVRGDSAAYFCASSPPGFEGVGNGYTFGSGTRLTVV.

This rearrangement joins TRBV7-2 to TRBJ1-2, with a weak D call TRBD1 (6 bases). The V gene lost 2 bases and the J gene lost 5 bases, with 9 bases spanning the gap. The CDR3 is 13 amino acids. Germline-derived CDR1 and CDR2 are SGHTA and FQGNSA. The CDR3 region is CASSLQGPYGYTF. The CDR3 DNA follows: TGTGCCAGCAGCTTACAGGGGCCGTATGGCTACACCTTC.

The chain recombines TRBV3-1 (or the pseudogene TRBV3-2) with TRBJ2-3, with 9 bases that match TRBD2. This CDR3 has 16 amino acids. V lost 3 bases, J lost 0 bases, and 4 bases stayed unmatched. Germline CDR1 and CDR2: LGHDT and YNNKEL (reference sequence). DNA for the CDR3: TGTGCCAGCAGCCAGGCTAGCGGGACTAGCACAGATACGCAGTATTTT. Protein: CASSQASGTSTDTQYF.

The J gene is TRBJ1-2, the V gene TRBV4-1; possible D gene TRBD1, 5 bases. Trimming cost V 3 bases and J 8 bases, with 22 bases left between them. The CDR3 has 16 residues. Germline lookup yields CDR1 MGHRA and CDR2 YSYEKL. The CDR3, as DNA: TGCGCCAGCAGCCACCTGGGACTTCCTATGGGAGGGGGCTACACCTTC. It translates to CASSHLGLPMGGGYTF.

The chain employs TRBV14 and TRBJ2-7, with 9 bases that match TRBD2. The CDR3 extends over 14 amino acids. Trimming took 8 bases from V and 4 from J; bases not matched to a gene: 9. Germline CDR1 is SGHDN and CDR2 is FVKESK. The CDR3 coding sequence is TGTGCCAGCGCCGGGGGCGGGAGGGATTACGAGCAGTACGTC. Translated, it gives CASAGGGRDYEQYV.

V gene TRBV27 combines with J gene TRBJ2-7; possibly TRBD1 for D (6 bases). Germline CDR1 and CDR2: MNHEY and SMNVEV (reference sequence). The CDR3 length is 13 residues. This CDR3 is CVTGSLGSYEQYV. The DNA for the CDR3 is TGTGTCACAGGGTCGCTAGGGTCCTACGAGCAGTACGTC.

V and J are TRBV6-6 and TRBJ1-2; D is ambiguous. Per the germline V gene, CDR1 is MNHNY and CDR2 is SVGAGI (reference sequence). The CDR3 totals 14 residues. V was shortened by 2 bases and J by 1 base, with 8 bases between the two germline ends. For the CDR3, the DNA is TGTGCCAGCAGTTACCGCCAGATTAACTATGGCTACACCTTC. Translation gives CASSYRQINYGYTF.

The chain has TRBV10-3 and TRBJ1-1; D is uncertain. V lost 3 bases, J lost 5 bases, and 7 bases lay in between. This CDR3 has 12 amino acids. CDR1 is ENHRY, CDR2 SYGVKD, per germline. The DNA for the CDR3 is TGTGCCATCAGTGAATCGGGTACTGAAGCTTTCTTT. It yields the protein CAISESGTEAFF.

This chain uses TRBV11-3 with TRBJ2-5; D is possibly TRBD1 (7 bases). The V gene's germline CDR1 is SGHNT and CDR2 YENEEA. V dropped 5 bases and J dropped 4 bases, with 14 bases sitting between them. The CDR3 contains 14 residues. The CDR3, as DNA: TGTGCCAGCAGCCTCCGACAGGGAGGAGAGACCCAGTACTTC. This encodes CASSLRQGGETQYF.

This chain uses TRBV7-3 with TRBJ2-7, with a possible D match to TRBD2 (5 bases). The CDR3 spans 14 residues. Deletions cut 5 bases from V and 7 bases from J, with 18 bases between. CDR1 and CDR2 (germline): SGHTA, FQGTGA. CDR3 in DNA: TGTGCCAGCAGCCCCGGTGGCTCTCGGGGTGAGCAGTACTTC. Protein sequence: CASSPGGSRGEQYF.

The J gene is TRBJ1-5, the V gene TRBV4-1, with D possibly matching TRBD1 (6 bases). The germline V gene has CDR1 MGHRA and CDR2 YSYEKL. This CDR3 is 16 amino acids long. V lost 4 bases and J 4 bases, leaving 17 bases between the germline ends. CDR3 sequence: CASSPGRDTLNQPQHF. In nucleotides, the CDR3 is TGCGCCAGCAGCCCTGGAAGGGACACCTTAAATCAGCCCCAGCATTTT.

This clone has just one count. This chain connects TRBV3-1 (or the pseudogene TRBV3-2) to TRBJ2-1; tentative D call: TRBD1 (5 bases). Germline V gene lookup returns CDR1 LGHDT and CDR2 YNNKEL (reference sequence). The CDR3 runs to 11 residues. V was cut by 2 bases and J by 10 bases, with 6 bases left in between. The DNA of the CDR3 is TGTGCCAGCAGCCAACAGGGCGAGCAGTTCTTC. Its protein product is CASSQQGEQFF.

This clone was found a few times. The chain links TRBV6-6 to TRBJ1-1, with 8 nucleotides matching TRBD1. The CDR3 runs 15 residues. V dropped 6 bases and J dropped 3; count of bases not matched to a gene: 9. Germline CDR1 is MNHNY and CDR2 is SVGAGI (reference sequence). CDR3 sequence (DNA): TGTGCCAGCAGAAACGGACAGGGACGTGACACTGAAGCTTTCTTT. It encodes CASRNGQGRDTEAFF.

This sequence joins TRBV21-1 and TRBJ1-1; TRBD1, the table's D call, lacks a check against the DNA. TRBV21-1 is a documented pseudogene. This CDR3 region has 20 residues. The CDR3 DNA sequence: TGTGCCAGCAGCAATAAAGAACCGGGACAAACTTTCCCTAGATGTACTGAAGCTTTCTTT. Residues: CASSNKEPGQTFPRCTEAFF.

The gene calls are TRBV18 and TRBJ1-4; TRBD1 matches at 8 bases. Per the germline V gene, CDR1 is KGHSH and CDR2 is LQKENI. V lost 2 bases to trimming and J lost 7 bases; unmatched junction nucleotides: 3. The length of the CDR3 is 14 residues. The CDR3 region is CASSPDRGSEKLFF. In DNA form, the CDR3 reads TGTGCCAGCTCACCAGACAGGGGAAGTGAAAAACTGTTTTTT.

This clone has a single count. The rearrangement joins TRBV19 to TRBJ2-2, with D possibly being TRBD1 (5 bases). The CDR3 has 13 amino acids. Trimming cost V 11 bases and J 1 base, with 11 bases left between them. CDR1 and CDR2 (germline): LNHDA, SQIVND (reference sequence). CDR3 sequence: CAAQEMNTGELFF. DNA of the CDR3: TGTGCCGCACAGGAGATGAACACCGGGGAGCTGTTTTTT.

The chain is built from TRBV4-2 and TRBJ2-7, with unresolved D. Germline V lookup: CDR1 LGHNA, CDR2 YNFKEQ. There are 13 residues in the CDR3. V was cut by 3 bases and J by 4 bases, with 10 bases left in between. The DNA of the CDR3 is TGTGCCAGCAGCCAGTATTTAGAATACGAGCAGTACTTC. Its protein is CASSQYLEYEQYF.

The chain has TRBV6-2 or TRBV6-3 and TRBJ1-1; a weak D match, TRBD1 (6 bases). V was trimmed by 4 bases and J by 6 bases, leaving 15 bases between them. This CDR3 has 14 amino acids. Germline values: CDR1 MNHEY, CDR2 SVGEGT. Here the CDR3 reads CASSFTGSGSEAFF. As DNA, the CDR3 is TGTGCCAGCAGTTTTACAGGGTCGGGATCTGAAGCTTTCTTT.